These 24 T cell receptor beta chains were sequenced from one sample in a study of blood T cell repertoires in COVID-19. Sequenced by immunoSEQ multiplex PCR; TCRdb stores in-frame clones only, minus some. The sample lists about 200,000 clones, about 86% occurring once. The sample was peripheral blood. These receptors were taken from a woman aged 45-60 years with COVID-19, enrolled during active disease.

The gene calls are TRBV27 and TRBJ2-7, with TRBD2 identical over 7 bases. This CDR3 contains 15 residues. CDR1 and CDR2 (germline): MNHEY, SMNVEV (reference sequence). The ends lost 0 bases at V and 3 bases at J; junction bases unmatched: 5. This chain's CDR3 is CASSLSPAGDYEQYF. The CDR3 region has the DNA TGTGCCAGCAGTTTATCGCCGGCGGGAGACTACGAGCAGTACTTC.

The rearrangement joins TRBV5-8 to TRBJ1-1; TRBD1 agrees at 8 bases. The CDR3 spans 13 residues. The trim removed 1 base at V and 4 bases at J, leaving 0 bases unmatched. Germline values: CDR1 SGHTS, CDR2 YDEGEE. CDR3 residues: CASSLQGATEAFF. The CDR3 coding sequence is TGTGCCAGCAGCTTGCAGGGGGCCACTGAAGCTTTCTTT.

The rearrangement uses TRBV7-8 and TRBJ2-7, with D possibly TRBD1 on 5 matching bases. The CDR3 covers 14 residues. The V gene lost 1 base and the J gene lost 3 bases, with 10 bases spanning the gap. Germline CDR1 reads SGHVS; CDR2 reads FQNEAQ. The CDR3 reads CASSLVQGIYEQYF. CDR3 bases: TGTGCCAGCAGCTTAGTTCAGGGTATCTACGAGCAGTACTTC.

CDR3 sequence reads: CASARDSSYEQYF. CDR3 sequence (DNA): TGTGCCAGCGCTAGGGACAGCTCCTACGAGCAGTACTTC. This chain connects TRBV27 to TRBJ2-7, with TRBD1 matching 7 bases. Trimming at V came to 8 bases and at J to 0 bases, leaving 4 bases not matched to a gene. The CDR3 is made up of 13 amino acids. CDR1 is MNHEY, CDR2 SMNVEV, per germline (reference sequence).

The rearrangement links TRBV6-2 or TRBV6-3 to TRBJ1-1; 8 nucleotides align to TRBD1. J was trimmed by 0 bases and V by 2 bases; bases with no gene match: 11. This CDR3 is built from 18 residues. CDR1 and CDR2 (germline): MNHEY, SVGEGT. In DNA form, the CDR3 reads TGTGCCAGCAGTTACCCCTTACAGGGGGTCGGGGTGAACACTGAAGCTTTCTTT. Amino acid sequence: CASSYPLQGVGVNTEAFF.

The chain employs TRBV12-3 or TRBV12-4 and TRBJ1-1; tentative D call: TRBD1 (5 bases). V dropped 7 bases and J dropped 5 bases, with 14 bases sitting between them. This CDR3 spans 13 amino acids. CDR3 residues: CASTLLKGTEAFF. CDR3 DNA sequence: TGTGCCAGCACTCTGCTTAAGGGGACTGAAGCTTTCTTT.

The chain combines TRBV5-4 with TRBJ1-2; tentatively, D is TRBD1 (5 bases). V dropped 0 bases and J dropped 8 bases, with 11 bases sitting between them. The CDR3 covers 13 residues. Germline V gives CDR1 SGHNT, CDR2 YYREEE (reference sequence). The CDR3 spells CASSLGGRVGYTF. The CDR3, as DNA: TGTGCCAGCAGCTTGGGGGGCAGGGTCGGCTACACCTTC.

The chain combines TRBV6-2 or TRBV6-3 with TRBJ1-2; TRBD1 might be the D (6 bases). Looked up from germline, CDR1 is MNHEY and CDR2 is SVGEGT. This CDR3 has 14 amino acids. V gave up 4 bases and J gave up 4 bases, with 13 bases separating them. CDR3 region: CASSSTGLGYGYTF. The CDR3 coding sequence is TGTGCCAGCAGTTCCACAGGGTTGGGCTATGGCTACACCTTC.

This clone was counted a few times. This chain connects TRBV5-8 to TRBJ2-3, with D possibly being TRBD1 (5 bases). The CDR3 totals 14 residues. V lost 0 bases and J lost 2, with 7 bases in between. Germline lookup yields CDR1 SGHTS and CDR2 YDEGEE. The DNA for the CDR3 is TGTGCCAGCAGCTTGGCCAGGGCCACAGATACGCAGTATTTT. This codes for CASSLARATDTQYF.

The rearrangement uses TRBV3-1 (or the pseudogene TRBV3-2) and TRBJ2-7; TRBD2 is a possible D gene (6 bases). Trimming shortened V by 6 bases and J by 6 bases, and 21 bases separated the two germline ends. The CDR3 length is 15 residues. CDR1 LGHDT and CDR2 YNNKEL come from the germline V gene (reference sequence). The CDR3 is CASRQSDLRGGEQYF. The CDR3 coding sequence is TGTGCCAGCAGGCAATCAGACCTCCGGGGAGGCGAGCAGTACTTC.

The chain recombines TRBV6-5 with TRBJ1-2, with D possibly TRBD1 on 5 matching bases. The CDR3 totals 13 residues. The V gene lost 6 bases and the J gene lost 5 bases, with 13 bases spanning the gap. From germline, CDR1 is MNHEY and CDR2 SVGAGI. CDR3 in amino acids: CASRQGQGYGYTF. In DNA, the CDR3 is TGTGCCAGCAGGCAGGGTCAGGGATATGGCTACACCTTC.

This chain links TRBV5-6 with TRBJ2-7; 11 bases align to TRBD1. Germline V lookup: CDR1 SGHDT, CDR2 YYEEEE. This CDR3 has 15 residues. V lost 0 bases, J lost 3 bases, and 2 bases stayed unmatched. The CDR3 protein is CASSLAGTGGYEQYF. Here the CDR3 DNA reads TGTGCCAGCAGCTTGGCCGGGACAGGGGGCTACGAGCAGTACTTC.

The V gene is TRBV11-2, the J gene TRBJ1-2; weak D call: TRBD1 (5 bases). Looked up from germline, CDR1 is SGHAT and CDR2 is FQNNGV. This CDR3 is built from 14 residues. The V and J ends lost 2 bases and 7 bases respectively, with 14 bases between them. CDR3 nucleotides: TGTGCCAGCAGCTTAAAGGCGGGGCATGGTGGCTACACCTTC. Translation gives CASSLKAGHGGYTF.

This chain links TRBV11-1 with TRBJ2-7; 9 nucleotides agree with TRBD1. CDR3 size: 14 residues. Germline V gives CDR1 SGHAT, CDR2 FQDESV (reference sequence). V was pared by 4 bases and J by 3 bases, with 4 bases of the junction left unmatched. The CDR3: CASSSGTGIYEQYV. The CDR3, as DNA: TGTGCCAGCAGCTCCGGGACAGGGATCTACGAGCAGTACGTC.

The chain links TRBV14 to TRBJ1-1, with D hard to call. The CDR3 covers 14 residues. V lost 0 bases and J lost 4, with 9 bases in between. CDR1 is SGHDN, CDR2 FVKESK, per germline. The CDR3 region is CASSQELGVTEAFF. The CDR3 nucleotides are TGTGCCAGCAGCCAAGAATTAGGAGTCACTGAAGCTTTCTTT.

This clone was seen a handful of times. The genes are TRBV24-1 and TRBJ2-1; 9 positions match TRBD2. CDR1 and CDR2 from the germline V gene are KGHDR and SFDVKD. The junction had 8 bases not matched to a gene; V was cut back by 9 bases and J by 0 bases. The CDR3 is made up of 16 amino acids. The CDR3 nucleotides read TGTGCCACCTCCATGGGCGGGGGGGGCTCCTACAATGAGCAGTTCTTC. This codes for CATSMGGGGSYNEQFF.

V is TRBV5-6 and J is TRBJ1-1; D is ambiguous. Germline V gene data show CDR1 as SGHDT and CDR2 as YYEEEE. Trimming left V 2 bases short and J 4 bases short, with 3 bases between. This CDR3 has 11 amino acids. CDR3 in amino acids: CASSFLTEAFF. Here the CDR3 DNA reads TGTGCCAGCAGCTTCCTCACTGAAGCTTTCTTT.

The J gene is TRBJ2-1, the V gene TRBV27; 7 bases are a match to TRBD1. J gave up 8 bases and V 5 bases, and 12 bases lay outside the gene matches. This CDR3 spans 15 amino acids. From germline, CDR1 is MNHEY and CDR2 SMNVEV (reference sequence). CDR3 sequence: CASSQTQGDRDEQFF. The CDR3 bases are TGTGCCAGCAGTCAGACCCAGGGGGATCGGGATGAGCAGTTCTTC.

The table lists this clone with a few counts. This chain connects TRBV6-2 or TRBV6-3 to TRBJ1-1; D call uncertain. Germline V gene lookup returns CDR1 MNHEY and CDR2 SVGEGT. CDR3 length: 13 residues. V was pared by 2 bases and J by 3 bases, with 7 bases between. The CDR3: CASSYAHYTEAFF. Written as DNA, the CDR3 is TGTGCCAGCAGTTACGCACATTACACTGAAGCTTTCTTT.

The chain recombines TRBV5-1 with TRBJ2-1, with 11 nucleotides matching TRBD2. The CDR3 runs 16 residues. V shed 0 bases, J shed 6 bases, and the junction held 5 bases outside the gene matches. Germline CDR1 reads SGHRS; CDR2 reads YFSETQ. The CDR3 region has the DNA TGCGCCAGCAGCTTGGTAGCGGGGGGGCCCCCCAATGAGCAGTTCTTC. Encoded protein: CASSLVAGGPPNEQFF.

The chain recombines TRBV28 with TRBJ2-4; 12 bases match TRBD2. There are 12 residues in the CDR3. J gave up 10 bases and V 6 bases, and 1 base lay outside the gene matches. From germline, CDR1 is MDHEN and CDR2 SYDVKM. The CDR3: CASRGLAGIQYF. DNA for the CDR3: TGTGCCAGCAGGGGACTAGCGGGTATTCAGTACTTC.

This chain joins TRBV12-3 or TRBV12-4 and TRBJ2-3; D perhaps matches TRBD2 (5 bases). This CDR3 region has 13 residues. The V end lost 6 bases, the J end lost 1 base, and 8 bases lay between the germline ends. This CDR3 reads CASRWGGTDTQYF. CDR3 nucleotides: TGTGCCAGCAGGTGGGGAGGCACAGATACGCAGTATTTT.

The V gene is TRBV27, the J gene TRBJ2-2, with a weak D call TRBD2 (6 bases). V gave up 4 bases and J gave up 6 bases, with 15 bases separating them. CDR1 and CDR2 (germline): MNHEY, SMNVEV (reference sequence). The CDR3 loop spans 15 amino acids. For the CDR3, the DNA is TGTGCCAGCAGTTACCGACTAGGAGGGGCCGGGGAGCTGTTTTTT. Encoded protein: CASSYRLGGAGELFF.

This chain connects TRBV20-1 to TRBJ1-2; D perhaps matches TRBD1 (5 bases). The CDR3 spans 11 residues. Germline V gene data show CDR1 as DFQATT and CDR2 as SNEGSKA (reference sequence). Trimming stripped 5 bases from V and 4 bases from J, with 8 bases between. The chain's CDR3 is CSAGGGYGYTF. For the CDR3, the DNA is TGCAGTGCTGGGGGGGGCTATGGCTACACCTTC.